A single sample gave rise to the 9 T cell receptor beta chains below, sequenced in a study of cytomegalovirus exposure and HLA in healthy donors. PCR employed 60 Vbeta and 13 Jbeta primers. Assay: immunoSEQ multiplex PCR; the TCRdb copy retains only in-frame clones and omits some. The table lists nearly 110,000 clones, roughly 80% of them singletons. What was sequenced was PBMCs. The receptors shown here come from a man younger than 40 in good health and CMV-seronegative.

This sequence joins TRBV6-5 and TRBJ1-1; 7 bases are a match to TRBD1. The J segment lost 1 base and the V segment lost 1 base, leaving 3 bases of the junction unmatched. CDR1 is MNHEY, CDR2 SVGAGI, per germline. The CDR3 runs to 15 residues. The CDR3: CASSYLGQSNTEAFF. The DNA for the CDR3 is TGTGCCAGCAGTTACTTGGGACAGTCGAACACTGAAGCTTTCTTT.

This clone was detected a few times. This chain uses TRBV6-6 with TRBJ1-2; D possibly corresponds to TRBD1 (5 bases). V gave up 0 bases and J gave up 7 bases, with 15 bases separating them. CDR1 MNHNY and CDR2 SVGAGI come from the germline V gene (reference sequence). This CDR3 region has 15 residues. The CDR3 DNA reads TGTGCCAGCAGTTACTCTTCGGCAGGGACTGTTGGCTACACCTTC. Its protein is CASSYSSAGTVGYTF.

This chain links TRBV28 with TRBJ2-1; no reliable D call. CDR1 and CDR2 (germline): MDHEN, SYDVKM. The V end lost 7 bases, the J end lost 7 bases, and 20 bases lay between the germline ends. The CDR3 spans 15 residues. CDR3 DNA sequence: TGTGCCAGCACCATCCCGCGGAGTCTTCGAAATGAGCAGTTCTTC. Translated, it gives CASTIPRSLRNEQFF.

V usage is TRBV27 and J usage is TRBJ2-7, with D maybe TRBD1 (5 bases). CDR3 length: 13 residues. The germline gives CDR1 MNHEY, CDR2 SMNVEV (reference sequence). V lost 3 bases to trimming and J lost 2 bases, with 8 bases between them. CDR3 DNA sequence: TGTGCCAGCAGTTTGATAGGGGCCTACGAGCAGTACTTC. Residues: CASSLIGAYEQYF.

The CDR3: CASRRLAGDSYEQYF. The CDR3 nucleotides read TGTGCCAGCAGGCGCCTAGCGGGGGACTCCTACGAGCAGTACTTC. The J gene is TRBJ2-7, the V gene TRBV9, with TRBD2 identical over 10 bases. J lost 0 bases, V lost 5 bases, and 5 bases had no gene match. Germline CDR1 SGDLS, CDR2 YYNGEE. The CDR3 has 15 residues.

This chain uses TRBV6-1 with TRBJ2-7, with 8 positions matching TRBD2. In germline, CDR1 is MNHNS, CDR2 SASEGT. The CDR3 spans 15 residues. J was trimmed by 2 bases and V by 5 bases; bases with no gene match: 8. CDR3 sequence: CASSREGLIAYEQYF. Written as DNA, the CDR3 is TGTGCCAGCAGTCGGGAGGGACTGATAGCCTACGAGCAGTACTTC.

The V gene is TRBV13, the J gene TRBJ2-2; TRBD1 is a possible D gene (6 bases). CDR1 and CDR2 from the germline V gene are PRHDT and FYEKMQ (reference sequence). Trimming took 5 bases from V and 7 from J, leaving 20 bases between them. This CDR3 has 16 residues. The CDR3 sequence: CASSVTGQGPGGELFF. CDR3 nucleotide sequence: TGTGCCAGCAGCGTTACGGGGCAGGGGCCTGGCGGGGAGCTGTTTTTT.

V gene TRBV7-9 combines with J gene TRBJ2-3; TRBD1 agrees at 8 bases. V was clipped by 4 bases and J by 7 bases; unmatched bases: 4. Per the germline V gene, CDR1 is SEHNR and CDR2 is FQNEAQ (reference sequence). CDR3 length: 13 amino acids. The chain's CDR3 is CASSSDRGNTQYF. The CDR3 bases are TGTGCCAGCAGCTCCGACAGGGGAAATACGCAGTATTTT.

V usage is TRBV29-1 and J usage is TRBJ2-1, with 13 bases aligning to TRBD2. Per germline, CDR1 SQVTM and CDR2 ANQGSEA. The CDR3 totals 18 residues. The ends lost 3 bases at V and 0 bases at J; junction bases unmatched: 8. The CDR3 is CSVDRLAGGSSSYNEQFF. The CDR3 DNA reads TGCAGCGTTGACCGACTAGCGGGAGGATCTAGCTCCTACAATGAGCAGTTCTTC.